A single T cell receptor beta chain is shown here with its context. Its antigen is not identified. Germline V CDR1 and CDR2: MDHEN, SYDVKM. J lost 12 bases, V lost 4 bases, and 6 bases had no gene match. The CDR3 covers 12 residues. Treatment in this sample: some 19 received Ad26.COV2.S at low or high dose, single or two shots; several received placebo; per-sample allocation not given. Samples were taken on day 63 after the first vaccine or placebo injection. Expressing Wuhan-strain SARS-CoV-2 spike, an Ad26 vector served as the vaccine. This sample was taken from a study of Ad26.COV2.S vaccination and SARS-CoV-2 variants. Findings and limits, study-wide: Placebo recipients trailed vaccine recipients in spike-specific TCR breadth. Reportedly, after vaccination the spike-specific CD8+ and CD4+ T cell responses displayed substantial breadth. Vaccine recipients and placebo recipients showed similar non-spike TCR breadth.

TCRdb's copy holds only in-frame clones and misses some; the assay was immunoSEQ multiplex PCR. Of about 350,000 clones in the sample, roughly 89% were seen once. Specimen: peripheral blood, collected in a trial of Ad26.COV2.S vaccine versus placebo. The chain combines TRBV28 with TRBJ2-3; TRBD2 aligns across 8 bases. This clonotype was obtained from a person aged 18-60 years who received the Ad26.COV2.S COVID-19 vaccine or a placebo. CDR3 bases: TGTGCCAGCAGTTCTGGGACTAGGGTTCAGTATTTT. It encodes CASSSGTRVQYF.